The entry below gives a single TCR beta chain sequence along with its context. Its antigen is as yet unknown. Gene names are mouse gene names. The read ends 1 residue early relative to the CDR3; the germline J gene fills the gap. These data come from a study of tissue T cells after allogeneic stem cell transplantation. Regarding the study as a whole: Some tissue clones might be persisting host cells; their alloreactivity or antigen specificity was not determined.

Trimming cost V 2 bases and J 2 bases, with 0 bases left between them. The CDR3 is made up of 11 amino acids. Germline-derived CDR1 and CDR2 are KGHPV and FQNQEV (reference sequence). Time point of the sample: mouse harvest day 7 after allogeneic transplant. Mouse grafts combined 10^7 T-cell-depleted bone marrow cells with 10^6 splenic CD5+ T cells. Here immunoSEQ multiplex PCR was the method, and the copy in TCRdb shows in-frame clones only, minus some. The table lists more than 5,000 clones, approximately 45% of them singletons. The sequenced sample was gut tissue. The chain is built from TRBV26 and TRBJ1-2; D is unresolved. This clonotype was sampled from a female BALB/c mouse given C57BL/6 T cells with graft-versus-host disease after an allogeneic hematopoietic cell transplant. CDR3 bases read: TGTGCCAGCAGTCTGAACTCCGACTACACC. Its translation is CASSLNSDYT. The full-length CDR3 reads as CASSLNSDYTF.